Sequencing of this T cell receptor (beta chain) was carried out in a study of T cell responses to AZD1222 COVID-19 vaccine. General study findings and limits: Spike-specific TCR breadth and depth grew following two AZD1222 doses.

With respect to this clone: Its antigen is undetermined.

J was trimmed by 4 bases and V by 4 bases; bases with no gene match: 9. The CDR3 totals 15 residues. CDR1 is SGDLS, CDR2 YYNGEE, per germline. TCRdb keeps only in-frame clones here, not all; method: immunoSEQ multiplex PCR. The repertoire holds about 170,000 clones, with roughly 89% as singletons. The V call is TRBV9, the J call TRBJ2-7, with TRBD1 matching 9 bases. The clonotype was recovered from an adult in good health. The material sequenced was peripheral blood, taken on day 0 of AZD1222 vaccination. The CDR3 sequence is CASSPGTGMGYEQYF. The CDR3 nucleotides read TGTGCCAGCAGCCCGGGGACAGGGATGGGGTACGAGCAGTACTTC.